The text below deals with one TCR beta chain. The data are from a study of control samples from healthy donors and cancer patients. Per germline, CDR1 SGDLS and CDR2 YYNGEE. V dropped 3 bases and J dropped 9; count of bases not matched to a gene: 7. CDR3 length equals 15 residues. Assay: immunoSEQ multiplex PCR; the TCRdb copy retains only in-frame clones and omits some. The sample comprises about 130,000 clones, approximately 92% of which are singletons, and over 0.5% rests with the top ten. This TCR was sampled from a man older than 75 with head and neck cancer. The chain joins TRBV9 to TRBJ1-6; 9 bases are shared with TRBD1. The sample taken for sequencing was PBMCs. The CDR3 DNA is TGTGCCAGCAGCGCTCCCGGGACAGGGAGTTCACCCCTCCACTTT. Amino acids: CASSAPGTGSSPLHF.